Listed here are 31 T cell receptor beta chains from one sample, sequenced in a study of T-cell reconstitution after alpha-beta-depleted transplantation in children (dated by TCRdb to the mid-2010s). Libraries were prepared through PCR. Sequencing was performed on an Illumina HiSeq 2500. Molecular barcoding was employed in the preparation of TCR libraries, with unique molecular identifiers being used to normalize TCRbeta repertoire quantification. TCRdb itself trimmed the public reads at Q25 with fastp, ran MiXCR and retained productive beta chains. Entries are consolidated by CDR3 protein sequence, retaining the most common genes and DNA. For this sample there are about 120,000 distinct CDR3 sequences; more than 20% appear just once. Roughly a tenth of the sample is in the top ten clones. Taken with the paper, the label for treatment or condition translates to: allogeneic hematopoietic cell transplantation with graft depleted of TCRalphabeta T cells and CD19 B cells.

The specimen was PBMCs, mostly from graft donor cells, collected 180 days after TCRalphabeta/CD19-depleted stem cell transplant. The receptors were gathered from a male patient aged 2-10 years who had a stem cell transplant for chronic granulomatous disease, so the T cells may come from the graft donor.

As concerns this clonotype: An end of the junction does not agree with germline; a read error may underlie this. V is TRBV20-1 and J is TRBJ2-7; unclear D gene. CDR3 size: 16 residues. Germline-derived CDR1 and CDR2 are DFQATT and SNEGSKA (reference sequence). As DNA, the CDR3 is TGCTGTGCTAGACCCCCTTTGATGACGGGCTCCTACGAGCAGTACTTC. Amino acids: CCARPPLMTGSYEQYF.

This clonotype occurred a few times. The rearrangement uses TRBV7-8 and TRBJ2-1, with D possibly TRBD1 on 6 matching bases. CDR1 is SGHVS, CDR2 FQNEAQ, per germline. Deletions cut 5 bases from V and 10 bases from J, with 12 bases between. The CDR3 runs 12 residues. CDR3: CASSTAGVEQFF. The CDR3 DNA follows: TGTGCCAGCAGCACGGCAGGGGTGGAGCAGTTCTTC. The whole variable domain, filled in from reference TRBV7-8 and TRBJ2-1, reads GAGVSQSPRYKVAKRGQDVALRCDPISGHVSLFWYQQALGQGPEFLTYFQNEAQLDKSGLPSDRFFAERPEGSVSTLKIQRTQQEDSAVYLCASSTAGVEQFFGPGTRLTVL.

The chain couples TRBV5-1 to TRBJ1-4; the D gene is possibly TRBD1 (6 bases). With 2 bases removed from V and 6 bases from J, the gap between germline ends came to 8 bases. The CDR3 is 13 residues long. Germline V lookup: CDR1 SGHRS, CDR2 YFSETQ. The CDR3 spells CASSFRQDEKLFF. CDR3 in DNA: TGCGCCAGCAGCTTTCGACAGGATGAAAAACTGTTTTTT. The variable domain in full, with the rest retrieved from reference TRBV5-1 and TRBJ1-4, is KAGVTQTPRYLIKTRGQQVTLSCSPISGHRSVSWYQQTPGQGLQFLFEYFSETQRNKGNFPGRFSGRQFSNSRSEMNVSTLELGDSALYLCASSFRQDEKLFFGSGTQLSVL.

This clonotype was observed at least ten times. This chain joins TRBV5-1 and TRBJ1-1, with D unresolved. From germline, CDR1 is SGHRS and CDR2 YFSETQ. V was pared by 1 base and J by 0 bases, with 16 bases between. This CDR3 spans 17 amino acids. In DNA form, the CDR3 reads TGCGCCAGCAGCTTGCGTCGGAGAAGGCATTTGAACACTGAAGCTTTCTTT. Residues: CASSLRRRRHLNTEAFF.

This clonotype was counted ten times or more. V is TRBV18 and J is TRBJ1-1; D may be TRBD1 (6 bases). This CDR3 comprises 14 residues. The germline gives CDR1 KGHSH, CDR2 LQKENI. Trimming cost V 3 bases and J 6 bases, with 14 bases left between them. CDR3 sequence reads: CASSPLGQGAEAFF. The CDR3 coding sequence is TGTGCCAGCTCACCCTTGGGACAAGGGGCTGAAGCTTTCTTT.

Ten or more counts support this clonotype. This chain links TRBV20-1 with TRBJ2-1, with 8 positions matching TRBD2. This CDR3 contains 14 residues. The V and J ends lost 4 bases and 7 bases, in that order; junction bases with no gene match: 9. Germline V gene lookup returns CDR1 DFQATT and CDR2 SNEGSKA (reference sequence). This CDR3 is CSAMTSGRKNEQFF. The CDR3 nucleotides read TGCAGTGCTATGACGAGCGGGAGAAAGAATGAGCAGTTCTTC.

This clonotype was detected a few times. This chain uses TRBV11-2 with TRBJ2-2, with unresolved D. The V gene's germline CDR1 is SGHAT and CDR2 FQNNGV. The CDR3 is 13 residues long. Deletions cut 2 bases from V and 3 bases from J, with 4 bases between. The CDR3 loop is CASSLTDTGELFF. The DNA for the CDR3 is TGTGCCAGCAGCTTAACGGACACCGGGGAGCTGTTTTTT.

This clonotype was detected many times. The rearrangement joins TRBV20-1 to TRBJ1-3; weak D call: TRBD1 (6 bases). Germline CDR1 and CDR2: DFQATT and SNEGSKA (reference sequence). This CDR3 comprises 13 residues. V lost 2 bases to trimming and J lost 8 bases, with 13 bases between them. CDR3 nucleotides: TGCAGTGCTAGAACACAGGGATTGGACACCATATATTTT. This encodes CSARTQGLDTIYF.

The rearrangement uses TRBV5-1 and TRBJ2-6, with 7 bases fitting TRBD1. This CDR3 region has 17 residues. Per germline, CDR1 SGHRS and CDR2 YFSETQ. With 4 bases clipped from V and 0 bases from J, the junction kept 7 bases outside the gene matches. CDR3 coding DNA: TGCGCCAGCAGCATTGGGACAGCCAGCTCTGGGGCCAACGTCCTGACTTTC. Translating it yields CASSIGTASSGANVLTF.

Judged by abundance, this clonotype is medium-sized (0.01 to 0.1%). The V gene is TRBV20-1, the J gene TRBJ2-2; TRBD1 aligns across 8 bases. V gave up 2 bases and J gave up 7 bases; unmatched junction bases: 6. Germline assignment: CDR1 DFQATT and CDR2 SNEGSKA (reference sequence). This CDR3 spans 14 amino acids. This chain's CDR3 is CSARSGGAGGELFF. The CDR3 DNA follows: TGCAGTGCTAGATCAGGGGGCGCGGGCGGGGAGCTGTTTTTT.

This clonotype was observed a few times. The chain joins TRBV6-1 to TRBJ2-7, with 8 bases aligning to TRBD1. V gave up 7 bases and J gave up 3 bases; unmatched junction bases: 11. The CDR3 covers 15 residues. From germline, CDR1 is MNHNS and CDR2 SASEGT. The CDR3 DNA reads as TGTGCCAGCACCAAAAACCGGGACAGGCTCTACGAGCAGTACTTC. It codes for CASTKNRDRLYEQYF.

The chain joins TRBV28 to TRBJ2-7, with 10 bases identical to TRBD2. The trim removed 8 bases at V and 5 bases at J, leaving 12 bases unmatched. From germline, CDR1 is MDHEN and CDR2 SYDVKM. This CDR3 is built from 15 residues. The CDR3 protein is CASGTLAGGSNEQYF. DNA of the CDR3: TGTGCCAGCGGGACCTTAGCGGGAGGTTCCAACGAGCAGTACTTC. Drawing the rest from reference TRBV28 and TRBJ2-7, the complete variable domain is DVKVTQSSRYLVKRTGEKVFLECVQDMDHENMFWYRQDPGLGLRLIYFSYDVKMKEKGDIPEGYSVSREKKERFSLILESASTNQTSMYLCASGTLAGGSNEQYFGPGTRLTVT.

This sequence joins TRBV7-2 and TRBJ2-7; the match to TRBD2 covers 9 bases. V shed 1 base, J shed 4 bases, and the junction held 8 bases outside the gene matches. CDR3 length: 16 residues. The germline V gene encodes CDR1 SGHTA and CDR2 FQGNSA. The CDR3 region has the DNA TGTGCCAGCAGCTTAGTTCGTGCTAGCGGGGCTTACGAGCAGTACTTC. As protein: CASSLVRASGAYEQYF.

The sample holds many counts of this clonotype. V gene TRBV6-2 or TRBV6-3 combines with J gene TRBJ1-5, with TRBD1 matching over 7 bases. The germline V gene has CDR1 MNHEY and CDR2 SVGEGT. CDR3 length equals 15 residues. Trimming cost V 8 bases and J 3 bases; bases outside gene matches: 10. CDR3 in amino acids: CASGRTGDPNQPQHF. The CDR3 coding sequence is TGTGCCAGCGGTCGAACAGGGGACCCCAATCAGCCCCAGCATTTT.

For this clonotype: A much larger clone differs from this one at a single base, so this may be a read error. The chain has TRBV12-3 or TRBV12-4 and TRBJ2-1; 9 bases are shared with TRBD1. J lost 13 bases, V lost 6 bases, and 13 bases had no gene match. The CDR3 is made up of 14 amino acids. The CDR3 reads CASRSRTGEGDQFF. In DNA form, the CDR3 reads TGTGCCAGCAGATCTCGGACAGGGGAGGGGGACCAGTTCTTC.

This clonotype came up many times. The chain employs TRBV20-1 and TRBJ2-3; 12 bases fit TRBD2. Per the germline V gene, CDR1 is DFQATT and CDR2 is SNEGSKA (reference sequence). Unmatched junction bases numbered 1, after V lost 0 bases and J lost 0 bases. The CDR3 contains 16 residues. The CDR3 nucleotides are TGCAGTGCTAGAGATCTAGCGGGAGGGAGCACAGATACGCAGTATTTT. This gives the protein CSARDLAGGSTDTQYF.

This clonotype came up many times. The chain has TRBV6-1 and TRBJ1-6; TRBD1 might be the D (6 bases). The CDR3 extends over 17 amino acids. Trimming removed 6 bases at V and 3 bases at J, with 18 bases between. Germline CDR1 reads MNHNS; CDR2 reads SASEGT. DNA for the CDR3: TGTGCCAGCAGAGTGGGGAGGGGGTTTCGCTATAATTCACCCCTCCACTTT. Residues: CASRVGRGFRYNSPLHF.

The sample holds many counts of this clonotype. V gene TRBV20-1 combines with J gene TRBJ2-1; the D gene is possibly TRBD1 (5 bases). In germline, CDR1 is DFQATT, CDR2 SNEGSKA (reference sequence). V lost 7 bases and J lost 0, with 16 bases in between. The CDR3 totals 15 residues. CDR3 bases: TGCAGTGGTCAGGGTAGACATCGCTCCTACAATGAGCAGTTCTTC. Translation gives CSGQGRHRSYNEQFF.

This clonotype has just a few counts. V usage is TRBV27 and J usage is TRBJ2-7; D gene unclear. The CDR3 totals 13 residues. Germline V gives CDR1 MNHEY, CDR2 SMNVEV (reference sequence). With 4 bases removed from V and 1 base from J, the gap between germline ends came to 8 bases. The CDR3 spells CASSSYPSYEQYF. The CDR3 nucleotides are TGTGCCAGCAGTTCCTATCCTTCCTACGAGCAGTACTTC.

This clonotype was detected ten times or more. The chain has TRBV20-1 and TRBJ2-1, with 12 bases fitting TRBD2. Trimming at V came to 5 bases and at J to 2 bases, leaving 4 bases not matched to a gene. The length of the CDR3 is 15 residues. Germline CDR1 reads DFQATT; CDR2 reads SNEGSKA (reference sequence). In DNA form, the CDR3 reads TGCAGTGCTGTACGACTAGCGGGGGCCTACAATGAGCAGTTCTTC. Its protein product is CSAVRLAGAYNEQFF.

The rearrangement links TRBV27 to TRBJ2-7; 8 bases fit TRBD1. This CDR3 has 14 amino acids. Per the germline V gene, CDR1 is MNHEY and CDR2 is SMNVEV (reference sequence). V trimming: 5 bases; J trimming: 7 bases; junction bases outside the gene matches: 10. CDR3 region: CASSTHRGDLEQYF. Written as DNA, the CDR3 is TGTGCCAGCAGTACCCACAGGGGGGACCTGGAGCAGTACTTC.

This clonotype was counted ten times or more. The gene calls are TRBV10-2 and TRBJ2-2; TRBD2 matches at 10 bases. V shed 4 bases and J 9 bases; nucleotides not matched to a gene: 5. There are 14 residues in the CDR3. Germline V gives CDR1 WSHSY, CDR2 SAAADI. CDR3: CASSGGTSVRELFF. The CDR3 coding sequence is TGCGCCAGCAGTGGAGGGACTAGCGTGAGGGAGCTGTTTTTT.

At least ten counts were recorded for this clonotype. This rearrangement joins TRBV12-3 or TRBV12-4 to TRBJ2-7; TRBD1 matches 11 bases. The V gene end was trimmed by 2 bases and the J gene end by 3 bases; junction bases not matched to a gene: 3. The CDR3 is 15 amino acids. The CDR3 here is CASSLRTGGVYEQYF. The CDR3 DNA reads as TGTGCCAGCAGTTTACGGACAGGGGGCGTCTACGAGCAGTACTTC.

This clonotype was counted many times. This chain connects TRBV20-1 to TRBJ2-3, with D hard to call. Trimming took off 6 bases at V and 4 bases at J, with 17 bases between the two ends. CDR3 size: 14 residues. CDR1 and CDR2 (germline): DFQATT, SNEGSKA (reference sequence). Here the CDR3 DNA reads TGCAGTGCCGAGGCAAATACCGCCGCAGATACGCAGTATTTT. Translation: CSAEANTAADTQYF.

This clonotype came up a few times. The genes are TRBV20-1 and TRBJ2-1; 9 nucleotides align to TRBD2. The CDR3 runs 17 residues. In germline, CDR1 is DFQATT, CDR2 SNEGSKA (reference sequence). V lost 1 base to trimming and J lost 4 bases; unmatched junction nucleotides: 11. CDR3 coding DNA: TGCAGTGCTAGAGTCGAGGCGGGGGGGCCTAGGTACAATGAGCAGTTCTTC. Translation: CSARVEAGGPRYNEQFF.

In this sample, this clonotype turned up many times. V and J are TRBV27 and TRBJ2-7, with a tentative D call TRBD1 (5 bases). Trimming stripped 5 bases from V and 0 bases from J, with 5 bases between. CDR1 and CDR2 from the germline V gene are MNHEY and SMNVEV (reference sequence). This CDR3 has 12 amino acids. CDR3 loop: CASSQGSYEQYF. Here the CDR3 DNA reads TGTGCCAGCAGTCAGGGCTCCTACGAGCAGTACTTC.

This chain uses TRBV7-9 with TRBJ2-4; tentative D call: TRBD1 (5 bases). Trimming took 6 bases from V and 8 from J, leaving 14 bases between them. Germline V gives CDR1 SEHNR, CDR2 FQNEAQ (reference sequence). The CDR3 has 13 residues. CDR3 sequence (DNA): TGTGCCAGCAGTCGTGACAGCCGTGACATTCAGTACTTC. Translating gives CASSRDSRDIQYF.

The CDR3 DNA sequence: TGCAGCGTTCAGGGACTAGCGGGAGTTTACGAGCAGTACTTC. Its protein is CSVQGLAGVYEQYF. The chain uses TRBV29-1 and TRBJ2-7; 14 nucleotides agree with TRBD2. The CDR3 consists of 14 residues. Germline trimming cut 5 bases from V and 4 bases from J; bases unmatched to any gene: 4. Germline assignment: CDR1 SQVTM and CDR2 ANQGSEA.

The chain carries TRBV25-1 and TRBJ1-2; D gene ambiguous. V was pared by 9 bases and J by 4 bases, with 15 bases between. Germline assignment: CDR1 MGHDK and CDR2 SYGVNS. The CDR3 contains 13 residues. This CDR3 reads CARGPRVLYGYTF. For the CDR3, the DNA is TGTGCCAGGGGCCCCCGGGTCCTCTATGGCTACACCTTC.

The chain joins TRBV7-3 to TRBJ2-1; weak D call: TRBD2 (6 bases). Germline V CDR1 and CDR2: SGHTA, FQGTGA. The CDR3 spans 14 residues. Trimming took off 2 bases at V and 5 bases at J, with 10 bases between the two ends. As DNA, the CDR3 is TGTGCCAGCAGCTTACCTAGCGTGAACAATGAGCAGTTCTTC. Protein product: CASSLPSVNNEQFF. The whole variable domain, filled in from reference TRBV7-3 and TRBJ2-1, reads GAGVSQTPSNKVTEKGKYVELRCDPISGHTALYWYRQSLGQGPEFLIYFQGTGAADDSGLPNDRFFAVRPEGSVSTLKIQRTERGDSAVYLCASSLPSVNNEQFFGPGTRLTVL.

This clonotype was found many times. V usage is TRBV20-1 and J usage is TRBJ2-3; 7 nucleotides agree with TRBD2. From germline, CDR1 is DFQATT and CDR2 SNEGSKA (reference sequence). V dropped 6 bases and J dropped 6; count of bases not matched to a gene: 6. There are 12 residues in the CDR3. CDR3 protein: CSARGGGDTQYF. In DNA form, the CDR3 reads TGCAGTGCCCGGGGCGGGGGTGATACGCAGTATTTT.